The sequence of this T cell receptor (beta chain) was determined in a study of T cell responses to AZD1222 COVID-19 vaccine. Repertoires were generated with immunoSEQ multiplex PCR, while TCRdb's copy carries only in-frame clones and drops some. There are 90,000 to 110,000 clones in the sample; roughly 90% occur only once, and 2% to 3% lies in the top ten. Germline V gives CDR1 SGHTA, CDR2 FQGNSA. This CDR3 is built from 14 residues. Deletions cut 5 bases from V and 5 bases from J, with 15 bases between. The rearrangement uses TRBV7-2 and TRBJ1-1; possible D gene TRBD1, 5 bases. This TCR was sampled from an adult in good health. Sequenced here: peripheral blood, sampled on day 0 of AZD1222 vaccination. The CDR3 DNA reads TGTGCCAGCAGCGGTGACAGTGGGTCGACTGAAGCTTTCTTT. This encodes CASSGDSGSTEAFF.